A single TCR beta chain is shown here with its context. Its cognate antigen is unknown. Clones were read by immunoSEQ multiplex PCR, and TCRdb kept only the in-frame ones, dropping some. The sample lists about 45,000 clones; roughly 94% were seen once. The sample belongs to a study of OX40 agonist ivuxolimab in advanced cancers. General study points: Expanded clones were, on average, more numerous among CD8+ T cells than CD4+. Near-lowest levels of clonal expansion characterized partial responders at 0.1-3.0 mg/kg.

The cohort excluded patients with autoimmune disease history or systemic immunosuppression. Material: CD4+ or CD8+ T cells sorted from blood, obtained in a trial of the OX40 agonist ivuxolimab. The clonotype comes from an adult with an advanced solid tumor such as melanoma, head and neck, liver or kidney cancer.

This CDR3 reads CASSSGLGFAYEQYF. In nucleotides, the CDR3 is TGTGCCAGCAGCTCGGGACTAGGGTTTGCCTACGAGCAGTACTTC. The chain combines TRBV7-2 with TRBJ2-7, with 8 bases lining up with TRBD2. Germline trimming cut 4 bases from V and 2 bases from J; bases unmatched to any gene: 7. Germline lookup yields CDR1 SGHTA and CDR2 FQGNSA. The CDR3 runs 15 residues.